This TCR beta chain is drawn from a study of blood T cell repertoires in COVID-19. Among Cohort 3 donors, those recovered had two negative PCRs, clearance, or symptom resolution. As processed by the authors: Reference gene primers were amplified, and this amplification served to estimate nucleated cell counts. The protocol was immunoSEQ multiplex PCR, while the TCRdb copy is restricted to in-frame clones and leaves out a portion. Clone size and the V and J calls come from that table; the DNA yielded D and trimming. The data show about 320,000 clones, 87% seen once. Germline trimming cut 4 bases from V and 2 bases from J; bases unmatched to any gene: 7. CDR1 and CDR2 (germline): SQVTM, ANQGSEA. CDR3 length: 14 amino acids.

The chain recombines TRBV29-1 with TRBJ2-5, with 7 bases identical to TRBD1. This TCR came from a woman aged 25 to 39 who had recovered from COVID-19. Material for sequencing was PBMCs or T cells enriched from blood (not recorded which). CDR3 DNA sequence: TGCAGCGTTGGTTGGGCAGGGGGACAAGAGACCCAGTACTTC. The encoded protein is CSVGWAGGQETQYF.